This record concerns one T cell receptor beta chain sequence. This sample is part of a study of CD8 T cells in Susac syndrome. When the RNA was reverse transcribed, random hexamers were used with an input of 0.5 to 1 ug. MiXCR was run by TCRdb on the immunoSEQ multiplex PCR reads, yielding one entry per CDR3 protein. The sample records 150,000 or so distinct CDR3 sequences, 95% to 96% being singletons. The V and J ends lost 1 base and 6 bases, in that order; junction bases with no gene match: 6. The CDR3 spans 16 residues. Germline assignment: CDR1 SEHNR and CDR2 FQNEAQ (reference sequence). The chain carries TRBV7-9 and TRBJ1-6; 7 bases map to TRBD1. The sample was CD8+ T cells from PBMCs. The TCR originated in a human donor with multiple sclerosis. The CDR3 DNA reads TGTGCCAGCAGCTTAGACCCGGGGACAGCTAATTCACCCCTCCACTTT. Protein product: CASSLDPGTANSPLHF.